The sequence of this T cell receptor (beta chain) was determined in a study of radiotherapy plus CTLA-4 blockade in lung cancer. Overall study context: Of all patients, approximately 17% responded objectively and approximately 30% showed disease control.

Profiling relied on immunoSEQ multiplex PCR, and the TCRdb table lists in-frame clones only, not all of them. The sample has around 110,000 clones; about 80% are singletons. Findings and caveats of the study: Radiotherapy was combined with ipilimumab, and tumor-derived TCR clones then expanded in blood.

The V gene lost 6 bases and the J gene lost 2 bases, with 14 bases spanning the gap. Germline CDR1 MDHEN, CDR2 SYDVKM. CDR3 size: 15 residues. This clone was seen more than once but under ten times. Its specificity is unknown. The starting material was peripheral blood, obtained from a patient treated with radiotherapy plus ipilimumab. The V gene is TRBV28, the J gene TRBJ1-3; D is ambiguous. This receptor was taken from a human donor with non-small cell lung cancer that progressed on radiotherapy plus ipilimumab. Some clones in this sample may be carry-over from other donors' samples. CDR3 nucleotides: TGTGCCAGCAGACGGGCAGGCAATGCTGGAAACACCATATATTTT. Its translation: CASRRAGNAGNTIYF.